This is a list of T cell receptor beta chains from one sample in a study of blood T cells in healthy people across ages. TCRdb independently ran MiXCR on the 5' RACE reads; one entry per CDR3 protein. The sample lists hundreds of thousands of distinct CDR3 sequences; 20% to 25% were seen once. The same sample was also used in a study of T cells of mothers and their children.

The specimen sequenced was blood. The receptors originated from a boy between 10 and 17 years old in good health. The CDR3 runs from the conserved cysteine through the conserved F or W. D genes are given only for firm matches. Only part of the rows carry a size: once, few, many, or a class if the clone is expanded.

cdr3_nt,cdr3_aa,v_call,clone_size,j_call,d_call
TGTACCAGCAGTTGGCAGGGAGGTGGTTATGAAAAACTGTTTTTT,CTSSWQGGGYEKLFF,TRBV6-6,-,TRBJ1-4,-
TGTGCCAGCAGTTACATGGAGGGGTGGGAGGATACGCAGTATTTT,CASSYMEGWEDTQYF,TRBV6-2/TRBV6-3,few,TRBJ2-3,-
TGCGCCAGCAGAGAACAGGGTGGGGAAAAACTGTTTTTT,CASREQGGEKLFF,TRBV4-1,-,TRBJ1-4,-
TGTGCTAGCAGCCCTAACCCCGGGAGTTTAAACACCGGGGAGCTGTTTTTT,CASSPNPGSLNTGELFF,TRBV7-7,-,TRBJ2-2,-
TGCGCCAGCAGCCAAGAGGTTCAGTTCTGGGGTAGGGCTTTCTTT,CASSQEVQFWGRAFF,TRBV4-3,few,TRBJ1-1,-
TGTGCCAGCAGCTTTGGCCAGGAGGCTTTCTTT,CASSFGQEAFF,TRBV7-6,many,TRBJ1-1,-
TGTGCCAGCAGCTCCGGGTCCCTTAACTACGAGCAGTACTTC,CASSSGSLNYEQYF,TRBV5-6,-,TRBJ2-7,-
TGCAGTGCTAGAGAGTCGGACAGGGTTGACGGCTACACCTTC,CSARESDRVDGYTF,TRBV20-1,few,TRBJ1-2,TRBD1
TGTGCCGGCAGTTCCGACCACGGGGCGGCAGATACGCAGTATTTT,CAGSSDHGAADTQYF,TRBV6-2/TRBV6-3,-,TRBJ2-3,-
TGCGCCAGCAGTGAGACGGACAGGGGAACCTACGAGCAGTACTTC,CASSETDRGTYEQYF,TRBV5-1,few,TRBJ2-7,TRBD1
TGTGCCAGCAGCGGTCTCTACGAGCAGTACTTC,CASSGLYEQYF,TRBV21-1,few,TRBJ2-7,-
TGTGCCAGCAGTTTGCAGGGCGAACTAGCCAAAAACATTCAGTACTTC,CASSLQGELAKNIQYF,TRBV28,few,TRBJ2-4,-
TGTGCCAGCAGCAATGGGACAGTTGAGGAGACCCAGTACTTC,CASSNGTVEETQYF,TRBV12-3/TRBV12-4,-,TRBJ2-5,TRBD1
TGTGCCAGCAGTGAAGCTTACTTCGGGGGGAACTCTGGAAACACCATATATTTT,CASSEAYFGGNSGNTIYF,TRBV2,few,TRBJ1-3,-
TGTGCCACCAGCAGAGAGGGAAATTCACCCCTCCACTTT,CATSREGNSPLHF,TRBV15,few,TRBJ1-6,-
TGTGCCAGCAGTCATTTAGCCGCGTTAGCAGATACGCAGTATTTT,CASSHLAALADTQYF,TRBV6-6,few,TRBJ2-3,-
TGTGCCACCAGTGATCCGGACAGGTCCCACGAGCAGTACTTC,CATSDPDRSHEQYF,TRBV24-1,-,TRBJ2-7,TRBD1
TGTGCCAGCAGCTCCCCCGCGGAGGTCACAGATACGCAGTATTTT,CASSSPAEVTDTQYF,TRBV7-9,-,TRBJ2-3,-
TGCAGCGTTGAAGGTGGCAACGAGCAGTACTTC,CSVEGGNEQYF,TRBV29-1,-,TRBJ2-7,-
TGTGCCAGCAGGTTGACAGGGTTGGGTGAGCAGTTCTTC,CASRLTGLGEQFF,TRBV27,-,TRBJ2-1,TRBD1
TGTGCCATCAGTGAGGACAGGAACTACGAGCAGTACTTC,CAISEDRNYEQYF,TRBV10-3,few,TRBJ2-7,-
TGCAGTGCCCCCCCGGGGGTCCCGAACAATGAGCAGTTCTTC,CSAPPGVPNNEQFF,TRBV20-1,few,TRBJ2-1,-
TGTGCCAGCAGCCCGGGACTTTCGGGGGAGCTGTTTTTT,CASSPGLSGELFF,TRBV14,few,TRBJ2-2,-
TGCAGTGCTAGGGGGGGACAGGGTGTGGAGACCCAGTACTTC,CSARGGQGVETQYF,TRBV20-1,-,TRBJ2-5,TRBD1
TGTGCCAGCAGTTTTCAGGACTGGGCTTCTAATGAAAAACTGTTTTTT,CASSFQDWASNEKLFF,TRBV12-3/TRBV12-4,-,TRBJ1-4,-
TGTGCCAGCAGCTTAGATTGGGGGCGGAACACTGAAGCTTTCTTT,CASSLDWGRNTEAFF,TRBV7-9,-,TRBJ1-1,-
TGCAGTGCTAGATCGCGGACCTACCTCACCGGGGAGCTGTTTTTT,CSARSRTYLTGELFF,TRBV20-1,few,TRBJ2-2,-
TGTGCCAGCAGTTACGGACTAGCGGTCCCCTTCGAGCAGTACTTC,CASSYGLAVPFEQYF,TRBV6-2/TRBV6-3,few,TRBJ2-7,TRBD2
TGCGCCTGCAGCCCCCGGGATGCCTACGAGCAGTACTTC,CACSPRDAYEQYF,TRBV5-1,-,TRBJ2-7,-
TGCAGCGTTCTGACCCCTTTGGCCTACGAGCAGTACTTC,CSVLTPLAYEQYF,TRBV29-1,-,TRBJ2-7,-
TGCGCCAGCAGCTTGAGTATAGTCGTCGGCGGGAGGGCATATGAGGAGACCCAGTACTTC,CASSLSIVVGGRAYEETQYF,TRBV5-1,few,TRBJ2-5,TRBD2
TGTGCCAGCAGCCCGGACTCACTTTGGCCCCAGCATTTT,CASSPDSLWPQHF,TRBV6-6,few,TRBJ1-5,-
TGTGCCAGCAGCTTAGCGCTGGGGGGCCCTAGCTCCTATAATTCACCCCTCCACTTT,CASSLALGGPSSYNSPLHF,TRBV7-8,-,TRBJ1-6,-
TGTGCCAGCAGCCAAGCTCCGGAGGGTTTGGAGACCCAGTACTTC,CASSQAPEGLETQYF,TRBV3-1,few,TRBJ2-5,-
TGCGCCAGCAGCTTGGTCGGGAGGTACCAAGAGACCCAGTACTTC,CASSLVGRYQETQYF,TRBV5-1,few,TRBJ2-5,TRBD2
TGTGCCAGCAGTTTATACGAGGCTAGCAATCAGCCCCAGCATTTT,CASSLYEASNQPQHF,TRBV28,few,TRBJ1-5,-
TGTGCCAGCAGTTTATGGGAGGGGAATGAAAAACTGTTTTTT,CASSLWEGNEKLFF,TRBV12-3/TRBV12-4,-,TRBJ1-4,-
TGTGCCAGCAAGGTTGAGGGCGGCACTGAAGCTTTCTTT,CASKVEGGTEAFF,TRBV12-3/TRBV12-4,-,TRBJ1-1,-
TGCAACGTTGAAGGTAGCGGGAGGAGCACAGATACGCAGTATTTT,CNVEGSGRSTDTQYF,TRBV29-1,-,TRBJ2-3,TRBD2
TGTGCCAGCAGCTTAACAGGGGAAAGCAATCAGCCCCAGCATTTT,CASSLTGESNQPQHF,TRBV7-3,few,TRBJ1-5,-
TGCAGTGCTCTAGCGGGGGGGAGCTCCTACGAGCAGTACTTC,CSALAGGSSYEQYF,TRBV20-1,-,TRBJ2-7,TRBD2
TGCAGCGTTTTTGGGGACAGGGGCAGAACAGATACGCAGTATTTT,CSVFGDRGRTDTQYF,TRBV29-1,few,TRBJ2-3,TRBD1
TGTGCCATCAGTGAAAATTACGAGCAGTACTTC,CAISENYEQYF,TRBV10-3,-,TRBJ2-7,-
TGTGCCAGCAGTCTCGGCGCGGGGCAGAGCACTGAAGCTTTCTTT,CASSLGAGQSTEAFF,TRBV9,-,TRBJ1-1,-
TGTGCCAGCAGCTTACTGACGGCTAACACCGGGGAGCTGTTTTTT,CASSLLTANTGELFF,TRBV7-2,-,TRBJ2-2,-
TGCAGTGCTCGAGGGACGGTTTCTAATGAAAAACTGTTTTTT,CSARGTVSNEKLFF,TRBV20-1,few,TRBJ1-4,-